This T cell receptor beta chain originates from a study of OX40 agonist ivuxolimab in advanced cancers. This clone was found a few times. Antigen specificity is unknown. This table comes from immunoSEQ multiplex PCR, and its TCRdb copy is limited to in-frame clones, with some not included. The sample holds over 30,000 clones, 81% seen once. Germline loops: CDR1 SGHVS, CDR2 FQNEAQ. The V gene lost 1 base and the J gene lost 1 base, with 11 bases spanning the gap. CDR3 length equals 16 residues. Study outcomes and limitations: The study found among the lowest clonal expansion in partial responders at 0.1-3.0 mg/kg.

The rearrangement links TRBV7-8 to TRBJ1-5; unclear D gene. This specimen was CD4+ or CD8+ T cells sorted from blood, taken in a trial of the OX40 agonist ivuxolimab. This clonotype was sampled from an adult with an advanced solid tumor such as melanoma, head and neck, liver or kidney cancer. Here the CDR3 DNA reads TGTGCCAGCAGCTTAGAGGGCGCCATAAGCAATCAGCCCCAGCATTTT. It codes for CASSLEGAISNQPQHF.